The 13 T cell receptor beta chains below were found in one sample sequenced in a study of blood T cell repertoires in COVID-19. Sequenced by immunoSEQ multiplex PCR; TCRdb stores in-frame clones only, minus some. Seen here are 150,000 to 200,000 clones, more than 75% observed once, and the top ten hold less than 1.5%. Sample: PBMCs or T cells enriched from blood (not recorded which). Receptor source: a human donor with acute COVID-19. The donor label of this sample is uncertain.

The V and J genes are TRBV6-5 and TRBJ1-4; 9 nucleotides line up with TRBD1. CDR1 and CDR2 (germline): MNHEY, SVGAGI. J gave up 11 bases and V 4 bases, and 8 bases lay outside the gene matches. CDR3 size: 14 residues. CDR3 bases: TGTGCCAGCAGTTCGACAGGGGGTATGGGGAAACTGTTTTTT. Residues: CASSSTGGMGKLFF.

The rearrangement links TRBV4-3 to TRBJ1-1; no firm D call. In germline, CDR1 is LGHNA, CDR2 YSLEER. V was trimmed by 0 bases and J by 0 bases, leaving 8 bases between them. The length of the CDR3 is 15 residues. CDR3 nucleotides: TGCGCCAGCAGCCAAGATGAACAGTTGAACACTGAAGCTTTCTTT. Amino acids: CASSQDEQLNTEAFF.

This clone was recorded a few times. The chain recombines TRBV6-5 with TRBJ1-1, with D perhaps matching TRBD1 (6 bases). Trimming pared 11 bases from V and 5 bases from J, leaving 24 bases between. This CDR3 is built from 15 residues. Germline loops: CDR1 MNHEY, CDR2 SVGAGI. The CDR3 here is CAVNPGRGARTEAFF. CDR3 nucleotide sequence: TGTGCCGTCAACCCAGGGCGGGGGGCGAGGACTGAAGCTTTCTTT.

The V and J genes are TRBV24-1 and TRBJ2-2; D gene unclear. V was cut by 4 bases and J by 6 bases, with 8 bases left in between. The germline V gene has CDR1 KGHDR and CDR2 SFDVKD. This CDR3 is built from 13 residues. DNA of the CDR3: TGTGCCACCAGTGAGAAGCTCTCCGGGGAGCTGTTTTTT. It specifies CATSEKLSGELFF.

This clone appeared a few times. V gene TRBV3-1 (or the pseudogene TRBV3-2) combines with J gene TRBJ2-5, with TRBD2 matching over 7 bases. Germline-derived CDR1 and CDR2 are LGHDT and YNNKEL (reference sequence). V gave up 3 bases and J gave up 5 bases; unmatched junction bases: 6. The CDR3 is 14 amino acids. Here the CDR3 reads CASSQTPGGETQYF. The CDR3 nucleotides are TGTGCCAGCAGCCAGACCCCCGGGGGGGAGACCCAGTACTTC.

The rearrangement links TRBV4-1 to TRBJ2-1; 9 nucleotides line up with TRBD2. This CDR3 is 14 amino acids long. Losses at the gene ends were 6 bases for V and 4 bases for J; bases not matched to a gene: 4. Germline V gene data show CDR1 as MGHRA and CDR2 as YSYEKL. The CDR3 DNA reads TGCGCCAGCAGGGGGCTAGCGGGATACAATGAGCAGTTCTTC. It encodes CASRGLAGYNEQFF.

The chain couples TRBV5-1 to TRBJ1-3, with a possible D match to TRBD1 (6 bases). This CDR3 is 17 amino acids long. Germline-derived CDR1 and CDR2 are SGHRS and YFSETQ. V was shortened by 4 bases and J by 0 bases, with 17 bases between the two germline ends. The CDR3 nucleotides are TGCGCCAGCAGCCCACGAACAGGGAGCACCTCTGGAAACACCATATATTTT. Its translation is CASSPRTGSTSGNTIYF.

This sequence joins TRBV30 and TRBJ1-2, with TRBD1 matching over 8 bases. Looked up from germline, CDR1 is GTSNPN and CDR2 is SVGIG (reference sequence). The CDR3 runs 13 residues. V lost 5 bases and J lost 5; bases outside the gene matches: 7. The CDR3 DNA reads as TGTGCCTGGGATACAGGGGGACGTTATGGCTACACCTTC. Encoded protein: CAWDTGGRYGYTF.

This clone occurred once. The V and J genes are TRBV7-6 and TRBJ2-7; TRBD2 agrees at 14 bases. The CDR3 runs 17 residues. V trimming: 5 bases; J trimming: 3 bases; junction bases outside the gene matches: 9. The germline CDR1 and CDR2 sequences are SGHVS and FNYEAQ. As DNA, the CDR3 is TGTGCCAGCAGCCCAGGACTAGCGGGGGGCGGGGACTACGAGCAGTACTTC. Protein sequence: CASSPGLAGGGDYEQYF.

The rearrangement links TRBV29-1 to TRBJ2-7, with D possibly matching TRBD2 (5 bases). Trimming pared 4 bases from V and 0 bases from J, leaving 16 bases between. In germline, CDR1 is SQVTM, CDR2 ANQGSEA. The CDR3 consists of 15 residues. The CDR3 DNA is TGCAGCGTTGTTGATTCGACGGGGAGCTCCTACGAGCAGTACTTC. Translated: CSVVDSTGSSYEQYF.

The chain carries TRBV5-8 and TRBJ1-2; D is possibly TRBD1 (6 bases). This CDR3 is built from 15 residues. CDR1 and CDR2 from the germline V gene are SGHTS and YDEGEE. Trimming pared 6 bases from V and 4 bases from J, leaving 19 bases between. CDR3 sequence reads: CASTLTGQSLYGYTF. CDR3 DNA sequence: TGTGCCAGCACCCTAACCGGACAGTCCCTCTATGGCTACACCTTC.

The rearrangement links TRBV28 to TRBJ1-1; D ambiguous. The CDR3 is 14 amino acids. Trimming removed 2 bases at V and 3 bases at J, with 10 bases between. Germline CDR1 MDHEN, CDR2 SYDVKM. In DNA form, the CDR3 reads TGTGCCAGCAGTTTAGGCCATCATGACACTGAAGCTTTCTTT. It is translated as CASSLGHHDTEAFF.

The V call is TRBV30, the J call TRBJ1-4; the D gene is possibly TRBD1 (5 bases). Germline assignment: CDR1 GTSNPN and CDR2 SVGIG (reference sequence). CDR3 length: 12 amino acids. Between the trimmed V and J ends, which lost 3 bases and 7 bases, there was a span of 9 bases. The CDR3 DNA sequence: TGTGCCTGGAGCGCGGGACCTGAAAAACTGTTTTTT. As protein: CAWSAGPEKLFF.